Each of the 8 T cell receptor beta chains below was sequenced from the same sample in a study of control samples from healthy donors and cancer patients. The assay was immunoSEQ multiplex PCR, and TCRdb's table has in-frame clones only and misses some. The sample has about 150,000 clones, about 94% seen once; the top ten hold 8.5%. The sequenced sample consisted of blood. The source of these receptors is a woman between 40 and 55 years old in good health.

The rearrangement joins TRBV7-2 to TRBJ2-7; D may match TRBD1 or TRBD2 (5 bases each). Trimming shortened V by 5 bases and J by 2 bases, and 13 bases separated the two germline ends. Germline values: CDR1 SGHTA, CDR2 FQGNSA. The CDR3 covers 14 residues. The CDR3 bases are TGTGCCAGCAGCCACCGGGACGGTCCCTACGAGCAGTACTTC. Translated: CASSHRDGPYEQYF.

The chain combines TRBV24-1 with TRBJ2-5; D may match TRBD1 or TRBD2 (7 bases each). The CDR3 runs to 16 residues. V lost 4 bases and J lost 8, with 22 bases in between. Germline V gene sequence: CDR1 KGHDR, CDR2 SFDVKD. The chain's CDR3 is CATSDIAGGGLETQYF. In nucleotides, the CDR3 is TGTGCCACCAGTGACATTGCAGGGGGGGGTTTAGAAACCCAGTACTTC.

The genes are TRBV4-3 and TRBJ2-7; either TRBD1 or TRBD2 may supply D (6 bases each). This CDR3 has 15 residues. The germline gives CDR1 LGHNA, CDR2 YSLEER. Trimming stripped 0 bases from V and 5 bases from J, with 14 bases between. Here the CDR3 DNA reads TGCGCCAGCAGCCAAGAGTTTGGGGGGCGCAACGAGCAGTACTTC. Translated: CASSQEFGGRNEQYF.

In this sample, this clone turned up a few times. CDR3 bases: TGTGCCAGCAGCTCACCAACGGACAGGACTAACTATGGCTACACCTTC. This codes for CASSSPTDRTNYGYTF. The chain recombines TRBV7-2 with TRBJ1-2; 7 bases map to TRBD1. Per the germline V gene, CDR1 is SGHTA and CDR2 is FQGNSA. The CDR3 length is 16 residues. The trim removed 4 bases at V and 0 bases at J, leaving 8 bases unmatched.

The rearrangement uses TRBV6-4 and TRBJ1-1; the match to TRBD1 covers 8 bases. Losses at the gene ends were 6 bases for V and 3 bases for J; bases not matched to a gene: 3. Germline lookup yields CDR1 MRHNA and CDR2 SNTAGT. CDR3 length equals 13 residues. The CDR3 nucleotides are TGTGCCAGCAGCCAGGACAGGGACACTGAAGCTTTCTTT. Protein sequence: CASSQDRDTEAFF.

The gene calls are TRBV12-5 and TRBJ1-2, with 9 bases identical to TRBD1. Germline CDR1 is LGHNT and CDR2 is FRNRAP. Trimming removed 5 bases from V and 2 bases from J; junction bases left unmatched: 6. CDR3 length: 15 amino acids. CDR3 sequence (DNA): TGTGCTAGTGGTCTACCGGGACAGGGAAACTATGGCTACACCTTC. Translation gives CASGLPGQGNYGYTF.

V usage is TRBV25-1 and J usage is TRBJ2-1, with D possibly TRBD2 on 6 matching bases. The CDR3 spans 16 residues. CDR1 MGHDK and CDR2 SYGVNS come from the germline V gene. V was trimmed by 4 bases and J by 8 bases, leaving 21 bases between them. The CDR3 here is CASSGTGGSLAYEQFF. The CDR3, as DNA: TGTGCCAGCAGTGGAACCGGGGGTTCGCTAGCCTATGAGCAGTTCTTC.

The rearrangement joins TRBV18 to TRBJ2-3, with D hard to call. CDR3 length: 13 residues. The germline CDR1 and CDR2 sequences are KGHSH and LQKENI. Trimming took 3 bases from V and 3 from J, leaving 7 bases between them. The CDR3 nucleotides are TGTGCCAGCTCACCCCTAAGGACAGATACGCAGTATTTT. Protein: CASSPLRTDTQYF.